This T cell receptor (beta chain) comes out of a study of T-cell reconstitution after alpha-beta-depleted transplantation in children. General study results and limits: Recipient T cells and thymic progenitors that survived gave rise to the high TCRbeta diversity observed at day 60 in some patients. Reports say that about two months after transplant, the alpha-beta T cells came out of several hundred graft clones that had expanded. A year had passed since transplant, and T-cell counts and diversity by then came mostly from newly produced T cells.

Unique molecular identifiers were used in preparing the TCRbeta library. In TCRdb, the PCR reads were re-called with MiXCR into one record per CDR3 protein. The profile shows about 210,000 distinct CDR3 sequences, over 15% of them singletons. Turning to this clonotype: The antigen is not known.

Sequencing was performed on PBMCs, mostly from graft donor cells, taken 360 days after TCRalphabeta/CD19-depleted stem cell transplant. The receptor's source is a male patient aged 2-9 years who had a stem cell transplant for acute lymphoblastic leukemia, so the T cells may come from the graft donor.

The DNA for the CDR3 is TGTGCCAGCAGTCGACAGGGCTTGGGAGCCAAAAACATTCAGTACTTC. Protein: CASSRQGLGAKNIQYF. The rearrangement joins TRBV11-2 to TRBJ2-4; TRBD1 matches 7 bases. The germline CDR1 and CDR2 sequences are SGHAT and FQNNGV. Trimming cost V 6 bases and J 0 bases; bases outside gene matches: 8. The CDR3 runs 16 residues.